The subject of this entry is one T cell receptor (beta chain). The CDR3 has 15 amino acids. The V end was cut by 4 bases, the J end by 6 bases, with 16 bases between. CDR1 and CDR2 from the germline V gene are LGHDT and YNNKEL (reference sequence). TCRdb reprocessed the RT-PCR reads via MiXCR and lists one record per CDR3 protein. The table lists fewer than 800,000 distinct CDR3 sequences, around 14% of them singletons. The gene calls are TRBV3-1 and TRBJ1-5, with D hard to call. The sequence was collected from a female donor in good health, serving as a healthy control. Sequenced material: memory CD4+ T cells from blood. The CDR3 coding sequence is TGTGCCAGCAGCCCAAGTCCGGGCGCCGCTCAGCCCCAGCATTTT. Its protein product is CASSPSPGAAQPQHF.